The 31 T cell receptor beta chains given below trace back to one sample, sequenced in a study of blood T cells in healthy people across ages. Sample-barcoded 5' priming and a J-beta primer mix drove a second PCR of about 6 to 12 cycles. Each CDR3 protein gets one entry after TCRdb re-called the 5' RACE reads with MiXCR. The profile shows over 1.5 million distinct CDR3 sequences, about 49% of them singletons. The sequenced material came from blood. These TCRs come from a woman between 40 and 50 years old in good health.

This chain joins TRBV28 and TRBJ2-5; 8 positions agree with TRBD1. This CDR3 is 14 amino acids long. The ends lost 6 bases at V and 9 bases at J; junction bases unmatched: 12. CDR1 is MDHEN and CDR2 is SYDVKM in the germline V gene. The CDR3 coding sequence is TGTGCCAGCAGCCCGCTGGACAGGGATGGACCCCAGTACTTC. Translating it yields CASSPLDRDGPQYF.

V usage is TRBV27 and J usage is TRBJ2-1; TRBD1 is a possible D gene (7 bases). The ends were cut back, 6 bases at V and 6 bases at J, with 18 bases in the middle. This CDR3 has 15 residues. Germline V gene lookup returns CDR1 MNHEY and CDR2 SMNVEV (reference sequence). CDR3 coding DNA: TGTGCCAGCAGGAGGGGGCGGGGACTGAGCAATGAGCAGTTCTTC. Amino acid sequence: CASRRGRGLSNEQFF.

In its sample, this clonotype was seen once. This chain uses TRBV3-1 with TRBJ1-2; unclear D gene. The CDR3 consists of 13 residues. Trimming took 1 base from V and 5 from J, leaving 8 bases between them. The germline V gene encodes CDR1 LGHDT and CDR2 YNNKEL (reference sequence). In DNA form, the CDR3 reads TGTGCCAGCAGCCAAGGCATCACATATGGCTACACCTTC. Translation gives CASSQGITYGYTF.

In its sample, this clonotype was seen many times. V and J are TRBV29-1 and TRBJ2-5, with D uncertain. Trimming took off 3 bases at V and 4 bases at J, with 15 bases between the two ends. The CDR3 is 14 amino acids. Germline V gene sequence: CDR1 SQVTM, CDR2 ANQGSEA. The CDR3 region has the DNA TGCAGCGTTGACGTCAATAGGGTAGGAGAGACCCAGTACTTC. It yields the protein CSVDVNRVGETQYF.

The chain employs TRBV28 and TRBJ2-7, with 7 bases matching TRBD1. This CDR3 region has 14 residues. The germline CDR1 and CDR2 sequences are MDHEN and SYDVKM. V shed 7 bases, J shed 2 bases, and the junction held 8 bases outside the gene matches. The CDR3 loop reads CASIGTADTYEQYF. The CDR3 DNA reads as TGTGCCAGCATCGGGACAGCAGATACCTACGAGCAGTACTTC.

This sequence joins TRBV9 and TRBJ2-3; 9 nucleotides match TRBD1. Germline-derived CDR1 and CDR2 are SGDLS and YYNGEE. The CDR3 totals 16 residues. V lost 3 bases and J lost 1; bases outside the gene matches: 6. CDR3 loop: CASSDRGRVGTDTQYF. The DNA for the CDR3 is TGTGCCAGCAGCGACAGGGGGCGCGTCGGCACAGATACGCAGTATTTT.

The chain has TRBV5-6 and TRBJ1-2, with D hard to call. CDR3 size: 14 residues. Looked up from germline, CDR1 is SGHDT and CDR2 is YYEEEE. The germline V and J ends were trimmed by 5 bases and 8 bases, with 19 bases remaining between them. CDR3 loop: CASRTGSTRQGYTF. CDR3 coding DNA: TGTGCCAGCAGGACGGGGTCTACACGTCAGGGCTACACCTTC.

This clonotype has more than one count but fewer than ten. J is TRBJ1-1 and V is TRBV7-2, with D perhaps TRBD1 (5 bases). Germline V lookup: CDR1 SGHTA, CDR2 FQGNSA. Trimming took off 10 bases at V and 2 bases at J, with 20 bases between the two ends. CDR3 length equals 15 residues. The CDR3 DNA is TGTGCCACCCACTCCACAGGATATGTTAACACTGAAGCTTTCTTT. Translation gives CATHSTGYVNTEAFF.

This clonotype has more than one count but fewer than ten. The chain employs TRBV7-2 and TRBJ2-5, with D possibly matching TRBD1 (5 bases). The CDR3 has 16 amino acids. The germline V and J ends were trimmed by 1 base and 2 bases, with 14 bases remaining between them. The germline V gene has CDR1 SGHTA and CDR2 FQGNSA. The CDR3 nucleotides read TGTGCCAGCAGCTTAGGGTTAAACAGGAGACAAGAGACCCAGTACTTC. It encodes CASSLGLNRRQETQYF.

The rearrangement joins TRBV6-1 to TRBJ2-1; possible D gene TRBD1, 5 bases. The V end was cut by 8 bases, the J end by 4 bases, with 15 bases between. The CDR3 covers 14 residues. The germline V gene has CDR1 MNHNS and CDR2 SASEGT. CDR3 sequence: CASLGVKSYNEQFF. The CDR3 region has the DNA TGTGCCAGCCTAGGGGTAAAAAGTTACAATGAGCAGTTCTTC.

The chain recombines TRBV7-6 with TRBJ1-5, with a possible D match to TRBD1 (6 bases). This CDR3 contains 14 residues. The V end lost 5 bases, the J end lost 7 bases, and 15 bases lay between the germline ends. From germline, CDR1 is SGHVS and CDR2 FNYEAQ. In DNA form, the CDR3 reads TGTGCCAGCAGCCCGGGGGGGGCATTGCAGCCCCAGCATTTT. It encodes CASSPGGALQPQHF.

This clonotype came up a few times. The CDR3 DNA sequence: TGCAGCGCCCAGGGGTGGGGGGGGACCAGCACAGATACGCAGTATTTT. Its protein is CSAQGWGGTSTDTQYF. The genes are TRBV29-1 and TRBJ2-3; a possible D gene is TRBD2 (7 bases). The germline V gene encodes CDR1 SQVTM and CDR2 ANQGSEA. V was pared by 7 bases and J by 0 bases, with 20 bases between. This CDR3 is built from 16 residues.

V and J are TRBV5-4 and TRBJ2-6, with D perhaps given as TRBD1 or TRBD2 (5 bases each). This CDR3 region has 16 residues. CDR1 is SGHNT, CDR2 YYREEE, per germline (reference sequence). The V end lost 0 bases, the J end lost 1 base, and 8 bases lay between the germline ends. The CDR3 sequence: CASSLAWGSGANVLTF. The DNA of the CDR3 is TGTGCCAGCAGCTTGGCTTGGGGGTCTGGGGCCAACGTCCTGACTTTC. The whole variable domain, remainder taken from reference TRBV5-4 and TRBJ2-6, is ETGVTQSPTHLIKTRGQQVTLRCSSQSGHNTVSWYQQALGQGPQFIFQYYREEENGRGNFPPRFSGLQFPNYSSELNVNALELDDSALYLCASSLAWGSGANVLTFGAGSRLTVL.

The table lists this clonotype with a few counts. The chain combines TRBV7-3 with TRBJ2-1, with TRBD1 matching over 8 bases. CDR3 size: 17 residues. The germline V gene has CDR1 SGHTA and CDR2 FQGTGA. V lost 4 bases and J lost 0; bases outside the gene matches: 8. CDR3 sequence: CASSSDRVLSSYNEQFF. The CDR3, as DNA: TGTGCCAGCAGCTCGGACAGGGTGTTAAGCTCCTACAATGAGCAGTTCTTC.

The V and J genes are TRBV4-3 and TRBJ2-5; unclear D gene. Germline V gene data show CDR1 as LGHNA and CDR2 as YSLEER. The V gene lost 0 bases and the J gene lost 5 bases, with 13 bases spanning the gap. CDR3 length equals 15 residues. The CDR3 nucleotides are TGCGCCAGCAGCCAAGATATTGGGCTAAGGGAGACCCAGTACTTC. This translates into CASSQDIGLRETQYF.

The chain joins TRBV5-1 to TRBJ2-3, with 10 bases identical to TRBD2. V was clipped by 4 bases and J by 6 bases; unmatched bases: 8. Germline lookup yields CDR1 SGHRS and CDR2 YFSETQ. This CDR3 is 15 amino acids long. The CDR3 spells CASSGGLAEVDTQYF. The CDR3, as DNA: TGCGCCAGCAGCGGCGGACTAGCGGAGGTGGATACGCAGTATTTT.

This rearrangement joins TRBV4-2 to TRBJ2-7; 14 bases match TRBD2. The DNA matches TRBJ2-5 better at its end, which makes the J call doubtful. CDR1 is LGHNA, CDR2 YNFKEQ, per germline. CDR3 length: 16 residues. The CDR3 here is CASSQGLAGGGETQYF. The CDR3 region has the DNA TGTGCCAGCAGCCAAGGACTAGCGGGGGGGGGAGAGACCCAGTACTTC.

The V gene is TRBV11-2, the J gene TRBJ1-1; D is possibly TRBD1 (5 bases). The germline V and J ends were trimmed by 8 bases and 0 bases, with 31 bases remaining between them. From germline, CDR1 is SGHAT and CDR2 FQNNGV. The CDR3 runs to 20 residues. CDR3 bases: TGTGCCAGCTTTACTTGGAGGTCTGTTACGGACAAAGAATTGAACACTGAAGCTTTCTTT. It translates to CASFTWRSVTDKELNTEAFF. Full variable domain (rest looked up from reference TRBV11-2 and TRBJ1-1): EAGVAQSPRYKIIEKRQSVAFWCNPISGHATLYWYQQILGQGPKLLIQFQNNGVVDDSQLPKDRFSAERLKGVDSTLKIQPAKLEDSAVYLCASFTWRSVTDKELNTEAFFGQGTRLTVV.

This clonotype was seen a few times. This chain uses TRBV2 with TRBJ2-5, with no clear D. The V end was cut by 3 bases, the J end by 5 bases, with 13 bases between. This CDR3 region has 14 residues. Germline V CDR1 and CDR2: SNHLY, FYNNEI. As DNA, the CDR3 is TGTGCCAGCAGTGACGAGTCGGGTTGGGAGACCCAGTACTTC. Encoded protein: CASSDESGWETQYF.

This chain connects TRBV15 to TRBJ1-2; D gene ambiguous. There are 13 residues in the CDR3. CDR1 and CDR2 from the germline V gene are LNHNV and YYDKDF (reference sequence). The V end was cut by 5 bases, the J end by 9 bases, with 16 bases between. The CDR3 spells CATSPGFSGSYTF. The CDR3 DNA follows: TGTGCCACCAGCCCCGGATTCTCCGGCAGCTACACCTTC.

In this sample, this clonotype turned up a few times. This chain uses TRBV28 with TRBJ2-7; no firm D call. Germline CDR1 MDHEN, CDR2 SYDVKM. The CDR3 covers 14 residues. The V and J ends lost 3 bases and 0 bases respectively, with 9 bases between them. The chain's CDR3 is CASSFMESSYEQYF. In DNA, the CDR3 is TGTGCCAGCAGTTTTATGGAGAGCTCCTACGAGCAGTACTTC.

This clonotype has only a few counts. This chain uses TRBV12-3 or TRBV12-4 with TRBJ2-5; maybe TRBD2 (7 bases). The CDR3 is 15 amino acids. V was cut by 7 bases and J by 1 base, with 16 bases left in between. The CDR3 DNA sequence: TGTGCCAGCATTGGCTCACGGGGGGCCCAAGAGACCCAGTACTTC. It yields the protein CASIGSRGAQETQYF.

This chain joins TRBV27 and TRBJ1-2; TRBD1 is a possible D gene (5 bases). From germline, CDR1 is MNHEY and CDR2 SMNVEV (reference sequence). The CDR3 runs 17 residues. Trimming removed 2 bases at V and 2 bases at J, with 18 bases between. The CDR3 DNA reads TGTGCCAGCAGTTTAACGGGACGGTTAACCTTAAACTATGGCTACACCTTC. Translated, it gives CASSLTGRLTLNYGYTF.

Here the CDR3 reads CASSFSGGEYTDTQYF. For the CDR3, the DNA is TGTGCCAGCAGTTTTAGCGGGGGGGAATACACAGATACGCAGTATTTT. V gene TRBV27 combines with J gene TRBJ2-3; 11 bases map to TRBD2. Trimming cost V 3 bases and J 2 bases; bases outside gene matches: 4. CDR1 and CDR2 from the germline V gene are MNHEY and SMNVEV (reference sequence). This CDR3 spans 16 amino acids.

The gene calls are TRBV5-1 and TRBJ1-1; tentatively, D is TRBD1 (5 bases). Germline CDR1 is SGHRS and CDR2 is YFSETQ. The V gene lost 3 bases and the J gene lost 9 bases, with 21 bases spanning the gap. The CDR3 extends over 15 amino acids. CDR3 region: CASSSTTGTGIQAFF. CDR3 DNA: TGCGCCAGCAGCTCAACAACCGGGACCGGGATTCAAGCTTTCTTT.

This clonotype occurred a few times. The V and J genes are TRBV7-2 and TRBJ2-7; perhaps TRBD2 as D (6 bases). The CDR3 has 14 residues. V lost 1 base, J lost 7 bases, and 14 bases lay in between. Germline loops: CDR1 SGHTA, CDR2 FQGNSA. The CDR3 bases are TGTGCCAGCAGCTTAGTGGGTGCGGGGCGAGAGCAGTACTTC. It is translated as CASSLVGAGREQYF.

The chain carries TRBV29-1 and TRBJ2-3, with 9 bases identical to TRBD1. Trimming at V came to 4 bases and at J to 4 bases, leaving 6 bases not matched to a gene. This CDR3 is 14 amino acids long. CDR1 is SQVTM and CDR2 is ANQGSEA in the germline V gene. CDR3: CSVVPQGAADTQYF. The CDR3 DNA follows: TGCAGCGTTGTTCCACAGGGGGCTGCAGATACGCAGTATTTT.

The chain links TRBV29-1 to TRBJ2-3; D remains unclear. Deletions cut 4 bases from V and 6 bases from J, with 8 bases between. The CDR3 has 11 residues. CDR1 and CDR2 from the germline V gene are SQVTM and ANQGSEA. CDR3 amino acids: CSVGAMDTQYF. The DNA for the CDR3 is TGCAGCGTTGGAGCCATGGATACGCAGTATTTT.

The chain uses TRBV6-2 or TRBV6-3 and TRBJ2-3, with D perhaps matching TRBD1 or TRBD2 (5 bases each). Per germline, CDR1 MNHEY and CDR2 SVGEGT. CDR3 length: 17 residues. V was shortened by 5 bases and J by 3 bases, with 21 bases between the two germline ends. The CDR3 is CASSEWKGPLKTDTQYF. CDR3 DNA: TGTGCCAGCAGTGAGTGGAAGGGACCTCTGAAGACAGATACGCAGTATTTT.

This chain links TRBV28 with TRBJ2-7, with D unresolved. Germline CDR1 and CDR2: MDHEN and SYDVKM. The CDR3 is 12 residues long. V shed 5 bases and J shed 2 bases, with 7 bases lying between them. The CDR3 region is CASSPFPYEQYF. The DNA for the CDR3 is TGTGCCAGCAGTCCCTTTCCCTACGAGCAGTACTTC.

The genes are TRBV18 and TRBJ2-1, with 11 bases that match TRBD2. The V segment lost 3 bases and the J segment 0 bases; nucleotides outside the gene matches: 7. The CDR3 consists of 18 residues. Germline V gives CDR1 KGHSH, CDR2 LQKENI. This chain's CDR3 is CASSPLVAGGSSYNEQFF. The CDR3 DNA reads as TGTGCCAGCTCACCTCTAGTAGCGGGGGGGAGCTCCTACAATGAGCAGTTCTTC.